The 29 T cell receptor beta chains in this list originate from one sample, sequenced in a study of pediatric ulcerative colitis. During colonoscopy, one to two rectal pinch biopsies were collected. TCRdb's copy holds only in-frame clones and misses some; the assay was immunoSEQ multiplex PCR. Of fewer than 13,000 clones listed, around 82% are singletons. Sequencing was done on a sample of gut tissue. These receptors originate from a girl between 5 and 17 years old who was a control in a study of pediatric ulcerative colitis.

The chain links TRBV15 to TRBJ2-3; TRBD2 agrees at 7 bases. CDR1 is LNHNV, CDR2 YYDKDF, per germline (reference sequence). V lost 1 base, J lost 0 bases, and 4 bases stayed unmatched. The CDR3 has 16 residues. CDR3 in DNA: TGTGCCACCAGCAGAGTCAGCGGGACTAGCACAGATACGCAGTATTTT. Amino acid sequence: CATSRVSGTSTDTQYF.

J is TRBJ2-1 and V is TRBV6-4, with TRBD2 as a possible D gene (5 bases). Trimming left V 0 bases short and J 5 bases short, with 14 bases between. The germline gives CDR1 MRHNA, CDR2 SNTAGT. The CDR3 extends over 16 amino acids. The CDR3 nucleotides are TGTGCCAGCAGTGACTCGGTGGGTAGCGCCCACAATGAGCAGTTCTTC. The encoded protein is CASSDSVGSAHNEQFF.

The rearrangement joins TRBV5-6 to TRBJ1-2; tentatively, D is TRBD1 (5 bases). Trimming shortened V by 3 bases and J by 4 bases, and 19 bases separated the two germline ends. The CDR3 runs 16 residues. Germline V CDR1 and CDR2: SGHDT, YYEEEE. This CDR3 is CASSWQGPTSIYGYTF. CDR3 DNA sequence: TGTGCCAGCAGCTGGCAGGGACCGACTTCTATCTATGGCTACACCTTC.

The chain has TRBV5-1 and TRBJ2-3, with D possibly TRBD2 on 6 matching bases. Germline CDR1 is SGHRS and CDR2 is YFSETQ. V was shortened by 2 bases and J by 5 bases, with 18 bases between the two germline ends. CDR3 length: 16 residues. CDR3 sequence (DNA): TGCGCCAGCAGCTTTATCCCTAGCGAGTCGGGAGATACGCAGTATTTT. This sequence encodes CASSFIPSESGDTQYF.

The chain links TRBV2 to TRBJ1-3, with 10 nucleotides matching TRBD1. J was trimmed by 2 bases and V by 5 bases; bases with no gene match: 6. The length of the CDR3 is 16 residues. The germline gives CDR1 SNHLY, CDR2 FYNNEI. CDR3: CASSKTGQGAGNTIYF. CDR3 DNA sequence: TGTGCCAGCAGTAAGACTGGACAGGGGGCTGGAAACACCATATATTTT.

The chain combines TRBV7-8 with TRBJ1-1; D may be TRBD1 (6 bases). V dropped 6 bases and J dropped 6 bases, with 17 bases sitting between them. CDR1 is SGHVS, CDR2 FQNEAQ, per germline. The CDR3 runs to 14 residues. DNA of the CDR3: TGTGCCAGCAGTTCAAACAGGGCTTTACCTGAAGCTTTCTTT. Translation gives CASSSNRALPEAFF.

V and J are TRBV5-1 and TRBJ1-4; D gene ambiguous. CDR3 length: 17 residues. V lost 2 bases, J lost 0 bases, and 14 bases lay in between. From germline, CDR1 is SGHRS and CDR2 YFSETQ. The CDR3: CASSFEAGMTTNEKLFF. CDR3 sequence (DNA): TGCGCCAGCAGCTTTGAGGCCGGGATGACAACTAATGAAAAACTGTTTTTT.

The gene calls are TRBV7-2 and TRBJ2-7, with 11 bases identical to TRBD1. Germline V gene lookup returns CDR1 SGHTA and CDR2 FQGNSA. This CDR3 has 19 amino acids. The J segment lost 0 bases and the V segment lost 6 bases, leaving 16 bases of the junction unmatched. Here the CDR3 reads CASSTRTGGAGGSSYEQYF. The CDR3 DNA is TGTGCCAGCAGTACACGGACAGGGGGCGCGGGAGGGAGCTCCTACGAGCAGTACTTC.

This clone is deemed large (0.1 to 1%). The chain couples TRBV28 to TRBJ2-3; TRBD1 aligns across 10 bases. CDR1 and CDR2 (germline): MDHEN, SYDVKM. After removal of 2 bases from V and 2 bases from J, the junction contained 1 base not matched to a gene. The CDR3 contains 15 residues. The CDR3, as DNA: TGTGCCAGCAGTTTAGGGACAGGGGTCACAGATACGCAGTATTTT. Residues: CASSLGTGVTDTQYF.

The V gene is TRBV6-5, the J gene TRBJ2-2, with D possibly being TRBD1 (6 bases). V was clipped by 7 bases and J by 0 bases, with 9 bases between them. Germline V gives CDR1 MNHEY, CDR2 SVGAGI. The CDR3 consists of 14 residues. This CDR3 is CASNRDTNTGELFF. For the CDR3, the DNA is TGTGCCAGCAATAGGGACACGAACACCGGGGAGCTGTTTTTT.

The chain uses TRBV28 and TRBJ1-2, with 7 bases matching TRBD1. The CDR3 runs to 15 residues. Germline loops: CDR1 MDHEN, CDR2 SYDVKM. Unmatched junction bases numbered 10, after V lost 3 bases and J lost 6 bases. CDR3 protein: CASSFLPAQGNGYTF. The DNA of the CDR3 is TGTGCCAGCAGTTTCCTACCGGCACAGGGGAATGGCTACACCTTC.

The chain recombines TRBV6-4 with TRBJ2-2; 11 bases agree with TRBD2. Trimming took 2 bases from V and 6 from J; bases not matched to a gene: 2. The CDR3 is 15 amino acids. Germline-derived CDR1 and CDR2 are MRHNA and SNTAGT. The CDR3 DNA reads TGTGCCAGCAGTGACGTAGCGGGAGGGCCCGGGGAGCTGTTTTTT. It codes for CASSDVAGGPGELFF.

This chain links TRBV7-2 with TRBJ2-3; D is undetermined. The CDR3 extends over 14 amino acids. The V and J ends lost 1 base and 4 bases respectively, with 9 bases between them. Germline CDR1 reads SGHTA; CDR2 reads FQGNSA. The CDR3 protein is CASSLVVHPDTQYF. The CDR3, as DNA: TGTGCCAGCAGCTTAGTAGTTCATCCAGATACGCAGTATTTT. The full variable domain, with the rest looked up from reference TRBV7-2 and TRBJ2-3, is GAGVSQSPSNKVTEKGKDVELRCDPISGHTALYWYRQSLGQGLEFLIYFQGNSAPDKSGLPSDRFSAERTGGSVSTLTIQRTQQEDSAVYLCASSLVVHPDTQYFGPGTRLTVL.

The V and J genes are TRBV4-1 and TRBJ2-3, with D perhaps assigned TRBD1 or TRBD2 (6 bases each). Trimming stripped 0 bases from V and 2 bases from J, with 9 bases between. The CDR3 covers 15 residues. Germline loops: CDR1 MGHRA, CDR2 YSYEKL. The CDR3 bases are TGCGCCAGCAGCCAAGACGGGGGCGCCACAGATACGCAGTATTTT. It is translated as CASSQDGGATDTQYF.

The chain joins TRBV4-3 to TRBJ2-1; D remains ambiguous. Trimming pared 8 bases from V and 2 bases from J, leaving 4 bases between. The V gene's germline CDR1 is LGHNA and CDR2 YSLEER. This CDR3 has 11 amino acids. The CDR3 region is CASGTYNEQFF. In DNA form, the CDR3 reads TGCGCCAGCGGAACCTACAATGAGCAGTTCTTC.

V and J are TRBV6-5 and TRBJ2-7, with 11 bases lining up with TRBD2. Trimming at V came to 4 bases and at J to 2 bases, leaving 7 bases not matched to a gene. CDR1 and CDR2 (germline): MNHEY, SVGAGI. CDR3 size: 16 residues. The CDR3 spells CASSSPRLAGTYEQYF. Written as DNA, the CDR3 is TGTGCCAGCAGTTCCCCTCGACTAGCGGGAACCTACGAGCAGTACTTC.

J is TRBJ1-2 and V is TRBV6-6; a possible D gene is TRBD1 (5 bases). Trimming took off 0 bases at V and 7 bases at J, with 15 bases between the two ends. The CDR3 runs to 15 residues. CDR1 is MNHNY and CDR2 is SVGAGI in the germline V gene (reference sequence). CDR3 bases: TGTGCCAGCAGTTACTCAACAGGCAGGGACGGTGGCTACACCTTC. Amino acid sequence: CASSYSTGRDGGYTF.

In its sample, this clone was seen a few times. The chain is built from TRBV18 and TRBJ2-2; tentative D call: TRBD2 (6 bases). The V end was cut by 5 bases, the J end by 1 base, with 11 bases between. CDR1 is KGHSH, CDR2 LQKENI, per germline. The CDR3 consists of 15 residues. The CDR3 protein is CASSSSGWNTGELFF. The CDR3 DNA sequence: TGTGCCAGCTCATCCAGCGGGTGGAACACCGGGGAGCTGTTTTTT.

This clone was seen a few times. In nucleotides, the CDR3 is TGTGCCAGCAGCTTGAGCCTTACAGGGAAGGAAGGAAACACCATATATTTT. Encoded protein: CASSLSLTGKEGNTIYF. The chain carries TRBV7-2 and TRBJ1-3; D perhaps matches TRBD1 (6 bases). Trimming shortened V by 3 bases and J by 4 bases, and 19 bases separated the two germline ends. The germline gives CDR1 SGHTA, CDR2 FQGNSA. There are 17 residues in the CDR3.

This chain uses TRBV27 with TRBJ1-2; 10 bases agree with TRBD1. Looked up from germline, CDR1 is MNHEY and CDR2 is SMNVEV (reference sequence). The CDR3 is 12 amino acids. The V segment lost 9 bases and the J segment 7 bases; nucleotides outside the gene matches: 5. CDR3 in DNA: TGTGCCAGTGGGACAGGGGCTTTTGGCTACACCTTC. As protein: CASGTGAFGYTF.

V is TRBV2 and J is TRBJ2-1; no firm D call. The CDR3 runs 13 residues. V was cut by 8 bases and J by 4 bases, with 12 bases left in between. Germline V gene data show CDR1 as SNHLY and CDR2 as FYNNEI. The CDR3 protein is CASAPSPYNEQFF. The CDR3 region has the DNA TGTGCCAGCGCCCCCTCCCCGTACAATGAGCAGTTCTTC.

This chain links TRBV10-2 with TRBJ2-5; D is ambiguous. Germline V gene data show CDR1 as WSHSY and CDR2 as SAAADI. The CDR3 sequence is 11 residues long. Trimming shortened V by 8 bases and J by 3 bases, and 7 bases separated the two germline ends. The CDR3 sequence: CASYSKETQYF. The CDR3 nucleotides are TGCGCCAGCTATTCGAAAGAGACCCAGTACTTC.

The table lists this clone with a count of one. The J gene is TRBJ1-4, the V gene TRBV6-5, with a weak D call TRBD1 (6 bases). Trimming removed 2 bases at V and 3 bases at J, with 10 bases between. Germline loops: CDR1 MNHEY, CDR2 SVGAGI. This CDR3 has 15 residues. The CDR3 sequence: CASSYRDTPNEKLFF. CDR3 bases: TGTGCCAGCAGTTACCGGGACACTCCTAATGAAAAACTGTTTTTT.

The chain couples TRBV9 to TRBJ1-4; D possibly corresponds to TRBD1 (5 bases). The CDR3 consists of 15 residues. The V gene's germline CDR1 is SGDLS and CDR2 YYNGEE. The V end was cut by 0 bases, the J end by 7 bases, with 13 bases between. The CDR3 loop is CASSVAPQGVEKLFF. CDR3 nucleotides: TGTGCCAGCAGCGTAGCTCCCCAGGGTGTTGAAAAACTGTTTTTT.

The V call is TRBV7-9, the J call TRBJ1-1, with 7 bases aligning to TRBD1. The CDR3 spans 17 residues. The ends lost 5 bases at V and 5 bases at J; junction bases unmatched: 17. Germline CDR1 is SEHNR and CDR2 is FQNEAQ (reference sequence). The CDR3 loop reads CASSPTRSGGSFTEAFF. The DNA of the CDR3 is TGTGCCAGCAGCCCAACAAGATCAGGGGGTAGTTTTACTGAAGCTTTCTTT. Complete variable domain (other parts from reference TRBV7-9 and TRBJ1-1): DTGVSQNPRHKITKRGQNVTFRCDPISEHNRLYWYRQTLGQGPEFLTYFQNEAQLEKSRLLSDRFSAERPKGSFSTLEIQRTEQGDSAMYLCASSPTRSGGSFTEAFFGQGTRLTVV.

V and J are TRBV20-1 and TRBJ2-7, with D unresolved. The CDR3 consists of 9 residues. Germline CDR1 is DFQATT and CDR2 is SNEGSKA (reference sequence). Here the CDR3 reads CRPLGEQYF. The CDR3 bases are TGCAGACCACTGGGCGAGCAGTACTTC.

CDR3 in DNA: TGTGCCAGCAAGGCATGGGGACAGGGGGCTGGTGGCTACACCTTC. This codes for CASKAWGQGAGGYTF. The genes are TRBV6-1 and TRBJ1-2, with 12 nucleotides matching TRBD1. Germline assignment: CDR1 MNHNS and CDR2 SASEGT. This CDR3 has 15 residues. With V trimmed by 7 bases and J by 7 bases, 10 bases remained unmatched.

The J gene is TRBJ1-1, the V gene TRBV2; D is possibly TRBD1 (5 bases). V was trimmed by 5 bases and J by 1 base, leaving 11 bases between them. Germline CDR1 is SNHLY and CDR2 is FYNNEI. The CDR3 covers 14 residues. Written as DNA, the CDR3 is TGTGCCAGCAGTAATAGACAGCAGAACACTGAAGCTTTCTTT. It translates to CASSNRQQNTEAFF.

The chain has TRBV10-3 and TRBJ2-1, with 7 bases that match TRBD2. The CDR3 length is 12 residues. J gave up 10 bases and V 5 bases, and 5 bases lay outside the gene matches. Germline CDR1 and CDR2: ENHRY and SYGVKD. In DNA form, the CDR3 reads TGTGCCATCAGTAGCGGGAATGACGAGCAGTTCTTC. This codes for CAISSGNDEQFF.